What follows describes a single T cell receptor (beta chain). Its antigen remains unidentified. Mouse gene names apply. Coverage ceases 1 residue before the CDR3 finishes, and the germline J gene fills in the end. This sample was taken from a study of tissue T cells after allogeneic stem cell transplantation. Study-level results: TCR repertoires tracked anatomic similarity, regardless of disease or transplant status.

The protocol was immunoSEQ multiplex PCR, while the TCRdb copy is restricted to in-frame clones and leaves out a portion. The sample contains some 48,000 clones, about three quarters of which appear only once. The V segment lost 0 bases and the J segment 0 bases; nucleotides outside the gene matches: 3. The CDR3 consists of 16 residues. Germline CDR1 is FNHDT and CDR2 is SITEND (reference sequence). Sequenced sample: sorted cells pooled from one or two spleens. V and J are TRBV19 and TRBJ1-1, with 9 bases that match TRBD1. The sequence derives from a pool of C57BL/6 mice in good health. CDR3 residues: CASSIEGQGPNTEVFF. Incomplete CDR3 DNA: TGTGCCAGCAGTATAGAGGGACAGGGTCCAAACACAGAAGTCTTC.